The subject of this entry is one T cell receptor (beta chain). The antigen is unknown. The sample originates from a study of T cell responses to AZD1222 COVID-19 vaccine. Study-wide background: Pooled in the analysis were second doses at about 4 or about 12 weeks. Study observations and caveats: It should be noted that donors were predominantly white British and more often female, and clonal diversity was possibly underestimated.

Produced via immunoSEQ multiplex PCR; TCRdb's table is partial and in-frame only. The repertoire holds over 75,000 clones, about 88% seen once, with 3% in the top ten. With V trimmed by 3 bases and J by 4 bases, 6 bases remained unmatched. Germline lookup yields CDR1 MNHEY and CDR2 SMNVEV (reference sequence). This CDR3 is built from 16 residues. The rearrangement joins TRBV27 to TRBJ2-5; TRBD2 agrees at 12 bases. This receptor was taken from an adult in good health. Sequencing was performed on peripheral blood, taken on day 0 of AZD1222 vaccination. The CDR3: CASSFSSGRAVETQYF. In DNA form, the CDR3 reads TGTGCCAGCAGTTTCTCTAGCGGGAGGGCCGTAGAGACCCAGTACTTC.